A single T cell receptor beta chain is shown here with its context. This sample was taken from a study of blood T cell repertoires in COVID-19. CDR3 length equals 15 residues. In germline, CDR1 is SGHRS, CDR2 YFSETQ. V lost 4 bases to trimming and J lost 0 bases; unmatched junction nucleotides: 6. Sequencing was performed with immunoSEQ multiplex PCR; in TCRdb, only in-frame clones are kept and a portion is missing. Of about 72,000 clones listed, roughly 88% are singletons. Sequenced input: peripheral blood. The receptor was derived from a man in his forties or fifties with acute or convalescent COVID-19. The rearrangement uses TRBV5-1 and TRBJ1-2; 7 bases map to TRBD1. CDR3 sequence: CASSPGGTANYGYTF. Here the CDR3 DNA reads TGCGCCAGCAGCCCAGGGGGGACAGCTAACTATGGCTACACCTTC.